What follows describes a single TCR beta chain. The antigen remains unidentified. This sample stems from a study of identical twins. Whole-study results and caveats: Within cord blood, abundant beta clonotypes carried fewer insertions, but memory repertoires showed no such trend.

Template switching, a step in the protocol, added a universal primer site, and cDNA carried unique molecular identifiers. TCRdb used MiXCR to reprocess the 5' RACE reads, holding one entry per CDR3 protein. This sample yields just under 550,000 distinct CDR3 sequences, of which about 16% are seen a single time; about 0.4% belongs to the top ten. The V gene lost 4 bases and the J gene lost 3 bases, with 6 bases spanning the gap. Germline-derived CDR1 and CDR2 are SGHKS and YYEKEE (reference sequence). The CDR3 extends over 12 amino acids. These records were also assigned to another study, of yellow fever vaccine responses in identical twins. From that report: On the reported evidence, twins' vaccine T cell responses seemed partly convergent and partly personalized.

This chain connects TRBV5-5 to TRBJ2-3, with unresolved D. Input material: CD4+ T cells sorted from blood. The receptor comes from a woman under 30 in good health. DNA of the CDR3: TGTGCCAGCAGCGTGCTGACAGATACGCAGTATTTT. This encodes CASSVLTDTQYF.